What follows describes a single TCR beta chain. Its cognate antigen has yet to be identified. The sample holds no much larger clone one base away, and base qualities are not on file. Per the germline V gene, MNHEY is the CDR1 and SVGAGI is the CDR2. The CDR3 contains 14 residues, cysteine and phenylalanine counted. Only the CDR3 region is kept as DNA, spanning 42 bases read in frame from base 1. V loses 7 bases at its end and J loses 7 bases; junction bases beyond the gene matches: 8. The immunoSEQ Assay, a bias-controlled multiplex PCR, was used to amplify TCRbeta CDR3 regions from genomic DNA. Per the original workflow: The number of nucleated cells in each sample was estimated by amplification of reference gene primers within the assay. To quantify the absolute abundance of each unique TCRbeta CDR3 rearrangement, sequence reads were collapsed and filtered. For each sample, productive Simpson clonality was calculated by taking the square root of Simpson's diversity index across productive rearrangements. The immuneACCESS repertoire file appears here via TCRdb, limited to in-frame rearrangements. These files lack a portion of the clones; in checked studies, under half of the deficit traces to unresolved V genes, and the cause of the others is not known. That table is the source of V, J and clone size, and D and trimming were worked out from the DNA. For this sample the table gives 360,000 or so clones, of which nearly 90% were detected only once. The top ten hold 1.7% of the sample.

The data were obtained in a study of blood T cell repertoires in COVID-19 (dated by TCRdb to the early 2020s). Some background on the complete study: Samples from collaborators originated in the United States, Italy and Spain and spanned both the acute and convalescent phases of COVID-19. The material from the prospective study consisted of cDNA or gDNA derived from T cells, B-cell-depleted T cells, or PBMCs. Deeply sampled blood TCRbeta repertoires from subjects exposed to, actively infected with, or recovered from COVID-19 were included in the dataset. The repertoires were released in a freely available public database meant as a resource for research on the immune response to SARS-CoV-2. The samples were drawn from two sources: the first 160 participants of the ongoing ImmuneRACE study, and some 1,300 subjects contributed by 6 global collaborators. The sample metadata nearly always contained a de-identified subject ID, COVID-19 status, age in years and sex. Where HLA class I and class II types were available, the types were taken from metadata supplied by the sample provider, not from assay-based typing. Results and caveats for the whole study, not just this receptor: Clinical and demographic metadata were provided uncurated, with the amount varying by source and participant.

Participants in the prospective study were aged about 18 to 100 years, lived in 20 to 30 United States geographic areas, and enrolled through a virtual design. Cohort assignment in the prospective study relied on participant-reported clinical history from a screening survey and a study questionnaire. Recovered participants in ImmuneRACE Cohort 3 were defined as having two consecutive negative NP/OP PCR tests, clearance from a healthcare professional, or resolution of symptoms. Mobile phlebotomists in the prospective study collected whole blood, serum and a nasopharyngeal or oropharyngeal swab from every participant. Prospective study participants could optionally give additional blood draws and questionnaires over an approximately 2-month period. Before DNA extraction, blood samples from the prospective study were shipped at room temperature or frozen.

Recombination connected TRBV6-5 to TRBJ2-7; 12 bases in the middle match TRBD1. This TCR was sampled from a woman aged 30 to 39 who had recovered from COVID-19. The sequencing input was PBMCs or T cells enriched from blood (not recorded which). The nucleotide sequence is given as TGTGCCAGCAAACCGGGACAGGGGGCGCTTGAGCAGTACTTC. Its translation reads: CASKPGQGALEQYF.